This T cell receptor beta chain is from a study of Ad26.COV2.S vaccination and SARS-CoV-2 variants (dated by TCRdb to about 2021). Some background on the complete study: Sequencing of the TCRbeta repertoire served to evaluate the specificity and breadth of SARS-CoV-2-reactive T cell receptors following Ad26.COV2.S vaccination. The TCR-sequenced set comprised approximately 32 samples: about 19 Ad26.COV2.S vaccine recipients, 5 placebo recipients and 8 SARS-CoV-2 convalescent individuals. Overall study outcomes, separate from this receptor: According to the authors, total T cell responses may have been underestimated by the TCR breadth and depth analyses. Comparable non-spike TCR breadth was observed between vaccine and placebo recipients, consistent with only spike being contained in the vaccine. After vaccination, spike-specific CD8+ and CD4+ T cell responses were reported to show substantial breadth. Ad26.COV2.S recipients had higher spike-specific TCR breadth than placebo recipients (P = 0.0014).

V loses 5 bases, J loses 4 bases, and the germline ends lie 9 bases apart. The germline V gene (reference sequence) supplies CDR1 SGHKS and CDR2 YYEKEE. There are 13 amino acids in the CDR3, from cysteine to phenylalanine inclusive. Only the CDR3 region is kept as DNA, spanning 39 bases read in frame from base 1. The immunoSEQ Assay was used to sequence TCRbeta CDR3 regions. After extraction, genomic DNA underwent amplification by bias-controlled multiplex PCR, followed by high-throughput sequencing. The authors' analysis ran thus. To quantify the absolute abundance of every unique TCRbeta CDR3 region, sequences were collapsed and filtered. T cell fraction was estimated by normalization of TCRbeta template counts to usable DNA, with usable DNA being measured through amplification of reference genes present in all nucleated cells. Repertoire TCRs were annotated as SARS-CoV-2-specific when V gene, CDR3 amino acid sequence and J gene were exactly matched to a known reactive TCR set. The reference SARS-CoV-2 TCR set came from MIRA and was filtered for enrichment in COVID-19-positive ImmuneCODE repertoires, removing public or cross-reactive TCRs. Based on the MIRA antigens, annotated TCRs were further analysed at the level of specific ORF or position within ORF. Breadth was defined as the number of annotated unique rearrangements divided by the total number of unique productive rearrangements, and depth was defined as the summed frequency of the annotated unique rearrangements. Two-sided Wilcoxon rank-sum tests were applied when comparing TCR breadth between groups. In TCRdb, the immuneACCESS table is reduced to in-frame sequences with V and J assigned. These tables do not hold every clone; where another copy was compared, an unresolved V gene accounts for under half, and the others remain unexplained. V and J calls and clone size are as listed in that table; D and trimming were resolved from the DNA. For this sample there are about 180,000 clones; roughly 89% appear just once. The top ten hold about 5.5% of the sample.

The sample's time point, from its label and the paper: individuals recovered from natural SARS-CoV-2 infection. There are a few counts of this clone. What antigen it recognizes has not been identified. Base quality data are lacking; no much larger clone is found one base away. This receptor was taken from a human donor who had recovered from COVID-19. Sample: peripheral blood, taken after recovery from COVID-19. Here the chain combines TRBV5-5 and TRBJ2-2; a confident D gene designation cannot be given. The base sequence is TGTGCCAGCAGGAATGGGATCACCGGGGAGCTGTTTTTT. Protein translation: CASRNGITGELFF. This CDR3, with the reference TRBV5-5 and TRBJ2-2 proteins standing in past its ends, gives the full variable domain DAGVTQSPTHLIKTRGQQVTLRCSPISGHKSVSWYQQVLGQGPQFIFQYYEKEERGRGNFPDRFSARQFPNYSSELNVNALLLGDSALYLCASRNGITGELFFGEGSRLTVL.